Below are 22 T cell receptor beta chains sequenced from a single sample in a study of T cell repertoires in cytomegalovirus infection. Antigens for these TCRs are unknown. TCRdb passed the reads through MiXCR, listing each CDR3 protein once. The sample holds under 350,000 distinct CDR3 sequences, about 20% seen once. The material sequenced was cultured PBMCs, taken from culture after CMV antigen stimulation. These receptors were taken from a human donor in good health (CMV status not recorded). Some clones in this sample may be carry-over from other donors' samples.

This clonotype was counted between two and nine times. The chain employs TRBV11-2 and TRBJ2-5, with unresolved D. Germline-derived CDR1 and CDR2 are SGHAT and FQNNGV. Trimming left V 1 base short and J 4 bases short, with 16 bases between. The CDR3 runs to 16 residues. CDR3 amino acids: CASSLGNNTMLETQYF. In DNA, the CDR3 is TGTGCCAGCAGCTTAGGGAATAATACGATGTTAGAGACCCAGTACTTC.

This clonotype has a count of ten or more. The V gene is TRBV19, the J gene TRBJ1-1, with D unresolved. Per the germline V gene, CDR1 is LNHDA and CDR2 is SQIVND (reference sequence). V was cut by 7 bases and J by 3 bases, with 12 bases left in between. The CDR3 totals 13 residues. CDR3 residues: CASMRRVYTEAFF. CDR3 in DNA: TGTGCCAGTATGAGGAGGGTGTACACTGAAGCTTTCTTT.

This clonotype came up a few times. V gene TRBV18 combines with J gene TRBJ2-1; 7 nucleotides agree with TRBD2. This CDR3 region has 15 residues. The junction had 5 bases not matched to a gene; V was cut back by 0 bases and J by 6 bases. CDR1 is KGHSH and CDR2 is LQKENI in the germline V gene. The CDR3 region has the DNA TGTGCCAGCTCACCACCGTCTAGCGGCGGCAATGAGCAGTTCTTC. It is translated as CASSPPSSGGNEQFF.

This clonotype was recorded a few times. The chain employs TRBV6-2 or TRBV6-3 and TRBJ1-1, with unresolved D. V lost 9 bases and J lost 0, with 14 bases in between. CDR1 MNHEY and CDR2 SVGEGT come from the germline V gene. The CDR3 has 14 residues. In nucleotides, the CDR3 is TGTGCCAGTTCAAGTAGACCTATGAACACTGAAGCTTTCTTT. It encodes CASSSRPMNTEAFF.

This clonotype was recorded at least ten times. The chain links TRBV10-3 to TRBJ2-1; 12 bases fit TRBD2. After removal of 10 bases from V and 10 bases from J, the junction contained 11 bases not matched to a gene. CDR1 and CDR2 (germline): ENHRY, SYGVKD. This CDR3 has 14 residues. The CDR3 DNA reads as TGTGCCACCCTCATCTCCGGGACTAGCGGGGAGCAGTTCTTC. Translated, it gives CATLISGTSGEQFF.

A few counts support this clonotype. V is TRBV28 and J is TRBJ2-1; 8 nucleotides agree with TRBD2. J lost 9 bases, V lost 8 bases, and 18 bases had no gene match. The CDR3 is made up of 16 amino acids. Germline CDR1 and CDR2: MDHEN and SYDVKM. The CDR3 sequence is CASQFPGLAGEGEQFF. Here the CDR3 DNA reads TGTGCCAGCCAGTTCCCTGGACTAGCAGGGGAGGGTGAGCAGTTCTTC.

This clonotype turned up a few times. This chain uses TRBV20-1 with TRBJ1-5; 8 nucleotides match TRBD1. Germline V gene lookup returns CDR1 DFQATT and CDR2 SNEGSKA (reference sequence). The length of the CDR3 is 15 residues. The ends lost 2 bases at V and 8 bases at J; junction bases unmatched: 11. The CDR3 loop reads CSARPFGQGKEPQHF. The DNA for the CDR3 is TGCAGTGCTAGACCTTTCGGACAGGGTAAAGAGCCCCAGCATTTT.

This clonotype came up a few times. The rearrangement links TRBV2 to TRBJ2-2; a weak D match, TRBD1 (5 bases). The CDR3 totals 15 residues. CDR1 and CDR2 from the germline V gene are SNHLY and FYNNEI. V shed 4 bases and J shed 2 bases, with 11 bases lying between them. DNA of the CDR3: TGTGCCAGCAGTGTGGGCAGGGTTAACACCGGGGAGCTGTTTTTT. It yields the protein CASSVGRVNTGELFF. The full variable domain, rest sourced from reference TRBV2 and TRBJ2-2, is EPEVTQTPSHQVTQMGQEVILRCVPISNHLYFYWYRQILGQKVEFLVSFYNNEISEKSEIFDDQFSVERPDGSNFTLKIRSTKLEDSAMYFCASSVGRVNTGELFFGEGSRLTVL.

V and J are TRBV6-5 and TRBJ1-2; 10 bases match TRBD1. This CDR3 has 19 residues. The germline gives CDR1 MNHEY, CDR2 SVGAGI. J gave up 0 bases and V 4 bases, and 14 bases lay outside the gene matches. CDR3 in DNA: TGTGCCAGCAGTTCCTTGACAGGGGGCCTTGTGATTCCTAACTATGGCTACACCTTC. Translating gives CASSSLTGGLVIPNYGYTF.

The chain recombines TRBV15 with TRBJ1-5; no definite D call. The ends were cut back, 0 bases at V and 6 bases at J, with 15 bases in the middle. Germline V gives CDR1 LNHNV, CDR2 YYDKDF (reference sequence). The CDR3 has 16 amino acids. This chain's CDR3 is CATSREWGGSRQPQHF. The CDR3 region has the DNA TGTGCCACCAGCAGAGAATGGGGAGGGTCTCGTCAGCCCCAGCATTTT.

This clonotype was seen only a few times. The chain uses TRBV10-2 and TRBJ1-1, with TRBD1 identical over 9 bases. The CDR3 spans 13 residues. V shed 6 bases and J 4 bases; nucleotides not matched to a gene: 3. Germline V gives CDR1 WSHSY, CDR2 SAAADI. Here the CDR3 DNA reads TGCGCCAGCAGAGGGACAGGGCCCACTGAAGCTTTCTTT. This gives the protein CASRGTGPTEAFF.

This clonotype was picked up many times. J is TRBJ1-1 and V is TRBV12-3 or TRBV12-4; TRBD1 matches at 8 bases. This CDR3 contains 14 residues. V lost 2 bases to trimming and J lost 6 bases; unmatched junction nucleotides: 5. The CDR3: CASSLTGGWAEAFF. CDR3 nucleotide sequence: TGTGCCAGCAGTTTAACAGGGGGGTGGGCTGAAGCTTTCTTT.

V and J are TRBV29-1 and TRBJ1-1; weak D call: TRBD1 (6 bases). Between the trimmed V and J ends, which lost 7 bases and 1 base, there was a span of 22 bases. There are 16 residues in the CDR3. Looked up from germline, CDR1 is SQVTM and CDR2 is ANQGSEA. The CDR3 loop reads CSAPKGGGLPNTEAFF. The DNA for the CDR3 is TGCAGCGCTCCAAAAGGTGGGGGGCTGCCGAACACTGAAGCTTTCTTT.

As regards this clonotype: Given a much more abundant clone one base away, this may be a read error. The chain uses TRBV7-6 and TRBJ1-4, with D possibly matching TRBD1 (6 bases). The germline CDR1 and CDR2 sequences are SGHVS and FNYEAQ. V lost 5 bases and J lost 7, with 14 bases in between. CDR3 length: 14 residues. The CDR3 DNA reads TGTGCCAGCAGCCTGGGGTCAGGGGTTGAAAAACTGTTTTTT. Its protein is CASSLGSGVEKLFF.

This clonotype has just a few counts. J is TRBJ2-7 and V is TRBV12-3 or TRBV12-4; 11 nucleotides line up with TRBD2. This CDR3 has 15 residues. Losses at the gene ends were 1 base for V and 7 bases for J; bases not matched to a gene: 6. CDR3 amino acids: CASSLGLAGGWEQYF. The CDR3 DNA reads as TGTGCCAGCAGTTTAGGCCTAGCGGGAGGTTGGGAGCAGTACTTC.

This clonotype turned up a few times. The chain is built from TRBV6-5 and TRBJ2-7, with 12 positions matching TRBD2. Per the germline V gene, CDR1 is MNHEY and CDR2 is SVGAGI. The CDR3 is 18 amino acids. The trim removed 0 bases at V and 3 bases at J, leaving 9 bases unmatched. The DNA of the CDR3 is TGTGCCAGCAGTTACTCACAGGGGGCGACTAGCGGGAGCTACGAGCAGTACTTC. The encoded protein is CASSYSQGATSGSYEQYF.

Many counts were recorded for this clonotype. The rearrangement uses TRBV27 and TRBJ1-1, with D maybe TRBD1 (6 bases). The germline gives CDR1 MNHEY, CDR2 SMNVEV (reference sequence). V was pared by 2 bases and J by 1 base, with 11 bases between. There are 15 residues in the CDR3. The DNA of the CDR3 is TGTGCCAGCAGTTTAGGTTACAGGGAGAACACTGAAGCTTTCTTT. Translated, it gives CASSLGYRENTEAFF.

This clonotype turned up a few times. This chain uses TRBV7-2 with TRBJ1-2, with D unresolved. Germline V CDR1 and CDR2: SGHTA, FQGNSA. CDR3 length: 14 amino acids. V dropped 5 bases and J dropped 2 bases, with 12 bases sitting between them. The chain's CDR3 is CASSPPGRNYGYTF. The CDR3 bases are TGTGCCAGCAGCCCGCCCGGCAGAAACTATGGCTACACCTTC.

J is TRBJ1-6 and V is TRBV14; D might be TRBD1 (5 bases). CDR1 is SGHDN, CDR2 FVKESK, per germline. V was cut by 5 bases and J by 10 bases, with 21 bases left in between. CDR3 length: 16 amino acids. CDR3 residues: CASSSRTRLPNSPLHF. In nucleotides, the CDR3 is TGTGCCAGCAGCTCGCGGACAAGGCTTCCAAACTCACCCCTCCACTTT.

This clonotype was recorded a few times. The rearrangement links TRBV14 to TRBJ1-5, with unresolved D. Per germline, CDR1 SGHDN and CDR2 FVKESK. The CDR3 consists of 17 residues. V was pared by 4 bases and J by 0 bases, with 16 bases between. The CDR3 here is CASSPRMRVYSNQPQHF. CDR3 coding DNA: TGTGCCAGCAGCCCAAGGATGAGGGTCTATAGCAATCAGCCCCAGCATTTT.

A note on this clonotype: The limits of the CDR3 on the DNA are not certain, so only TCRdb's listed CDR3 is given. The CDR3 spells CISVPEAPLFVAPAWSPLHF. This chain links TRBV7-5 with TRBJ1-6; TRBD1, the D gene given by the table, was not confirmed from the DNA. TRBV7-5 is annotated as a pseudogene. The CDR3 adds up to 20 amino acids, both ends counted.

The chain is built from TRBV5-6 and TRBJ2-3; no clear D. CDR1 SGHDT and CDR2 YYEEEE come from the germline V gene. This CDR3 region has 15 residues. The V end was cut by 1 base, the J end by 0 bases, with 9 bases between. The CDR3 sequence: CASSLYPGSTDTQYF. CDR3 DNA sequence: TGTGCCAGCAGCTTGTATCCAGGAAGCACAGATACGCAGTATTTT.